This entry lists 16 T cell receptor beta chains sequenced from one sample in a study of blood T cell repertoires in COVID-19. The method was immunoSEQ multiplex PCR; TCRdb's version includes in-frame clones alone and lacks a portion of them. The table lists more than 350,000 clones, approximately 90% of them singletons. The specimen was PBMCs or T cells enriched from blood (not recorded which). These receptors all come from a woman aged 18-29 years who had been exposed to COVID-19.

Only one count was recorded for this clone. The chain uses TRBV24-1 and TRBJ1-2; D is possibly TRBD1 (6 bases). Trimming removed 4 bases from V and 7 bases from J, with 21 bases in between. The CDR3 is 16 amino acids. The germline CDR1 and CDR2 sequences are KGHDR and SFDVKD. As DNA, the CDR3 is TGTGCCACCAGTGACCGAGGGCGAGCAGAGGGGGTTGGCTACACCTTC. Its protein is CATSDRGRAEGVGYTF.

The chain recombines TRBV4-1 with TRBJ2-3; 10 bases agree with TRBD1. This CDR3 has 17 residues. Germline-derived CDR1 and CDR2 are MGHRA and YSYEKL. The J segment lost 2 bases and the V segment lost 4 bases, leaving 9 bases of the junction unmatched. The CDR3: CASSRNYGTGATDTQYF. CDR3 in DNA: TGCGCCAGCAGCCGCAATTACGGGACAGGGGCCACAGATACGCAGTATTTT.

J is TRBJ2-5 and V is TRBV5-4; D not resolved. Germline V lookup: CDR1 SGHNT, CDR2 YYREEE (reference sequence). CDR3 length: 11 amino acids. With 4 bases removed from V and 2 bases from J, the gap between germline ends came to 3 bases. The CDR3 bases are TGTGCCAGCAGCACTCAAGAGACCCAGTACTTC. It is translated as CASSTQETQYF.

The rearrangement joins TRBV29-1 to TRBJ1-1; TRBD1 might be the D (5 bases). Germline CDR1 SQVTM, CDR2 ANQGSEA. This CDR3 is built from 12 residues. Deletions cut 5 bases from V and 4 bases from J, with 11 bases between. CDR3 DNA sequence: TGCAGCGTTTCGACAGTGAGCACTGAAGCTTTCTTT. Protein product: CSVSTVSTEAFF.

This clone was detected a few times. This chain uses TRBV7-9 with TRBJ2-1; a possible D gene is TRBD2 (8 bases). Trimming took off 5 bases at V and 0 bases at J, with 17 bases between the two ends. Looked up from germline, CDR1 is SEHNR and CDR2 is FQNEAQ (reference sequence). The CDR3 is 17 residues long. The CDR3: CASSASTGTSSYNEQFF. For the CDR3, the DNA is TGTGCCAGCAGCGCTTCGACAGGGACTAGCTCCTACAATGAGCAGTTCTTC. The variable domain in full, completed from reference TRBV7-9 and TRBJ2-1, reads DTGVSQNPRHKITKRGQNVTFRCDPISEHNRLYWYRQTLGQGPEFLTYFQNEAQLEKSRLLSDRFSAERPKGSFSTLEIQRTEQGDSAMYLCASSASTGTSSYNEQFFGPGTRLTVL.

The chain is built from TRBV27 and TRBJ2-5; TRBD2 matches 9 bases. Germline V lookup: CDR1 MNHEY, CDR2 SMNVEV (reference sequence). With 4 bases clipped from V and 1 base from J, the junction kept 4 bases outside the gene matches. The CDR3 is 15 residues long. CDR3 amino acids: CASSSMTSGQETQYF. The CDR3 nucleotides are TGTGCCAGCAGTTCAATGACTAGCGGCCAAGAGACCCAGTACTTC.

This chain links TRBV28 with TRBJ1-6; D is unresolved. V lost 5 bases to trimming and J lost 6 bases, with 8 bases between them. The CDR3 extends over 13 amino acids. Germline CDR1 is MDHEN and CDR2 is SYDVKM. CDR3 coding DNA: TGTGCCAGCAGTCCCCACGGTAATTCACCCCTCCACTTT. Its translation: CASSPHGNSPLHF.

The V and J genes are TRBV13 and TRBJ2-5; 9 bases are a match to TRBD2. This CDR3 has 17 amino acids. From germline, CDR1 is PRHDT and CDR2 FYEKMQ (reference sequence). Trimming cost V 5 bases and J 0 bases; bases outside gene matches: 10. The CDR3 coding sequence is TGTGCCAGCAGCCCTCGGGGGGTAGCGGGAGACCAAGAGACCCAGTACTTC. It codes for CASSPRGVAGDQETQYF.

This clone was counted a single time. This sequence joins TRBV5-1 and TRBJ2-3; 7 bases map to TRBD1. The germline CDR1 and CDR2 sequences are SGHRS and YFSETQ. With 7 bases clipped from V and 3 bases from J, the junction kept 11 bases outside the gene matches. This CDR3 contains 15 residues. DNA of the CDR3: TGCGCCAGCGGGGGTGAGGGACAGTCGACAGATACGCAGTATTTT. Translating gives CASGGEGQSTDTQYF.

This chain joins TRBV9 and TRBJ1-3; D might be TRBD1 (5 bases). CDR1 is SGDLS and CDR2 is YYNGEE in the germline V gene. The CDR3 totals 16 residues. Trimming pared 0 bases from V and 2 bases from J, leaving 12 bases between. For the CDR3, the DNA is TGTGCCAGCAGCGTAGCCCCGGGGGATCCTGGAAACACCATATATTTT. Its protein product is CASSVAPGDPGNTIYF.

This rearrangement joins TRBV5-1 to TRBJ2-5; D might be TRBD2 (5 bases). The ends were cut back, 0 bases at V and 2 bases at J, with 14 bases in the middle. The CDR3 has 16 residues. CDR1 is SGHRS and CDR2 is YFSETQ in the germline V gene. The DNA for the CDR3 is TGCGCCAGCAGCTTGGGTAGTGTCGGGGAGCAAGAGACCCAGTACTTC. It is translated as CASSLGSVGEQETQYF.

The chain is built from TRBV28 and TRBJ1-5, with D hard to call. This CDR3 comprises 15 residues. Germline CDR1 and CDR2: MDHEN and SYDVKM. V shed 3 bases and J shed 8 bases, with 17 bases lying between them. CDR3 nucleotide sequence: TGTGCCAGCAGTTTGTTTCGTTATGGGCTGGAGCCCCAGCATTTT. This codes for CASSLFRYGLEPQHF.

V usage is TRBV28 and J usage is TRBJ1-2; 8 bases map to TRBD1. Germline V gives CDR1 MDHEN, CDR2 SYDVKM. The CDR3 runs to 11 residues. With V trimmed by 4 bases and J by 10 bases, 2 bases remained unmatched. CDR3: CASSSDRDYTF. The CDR3 region has the DNA TGTGCCAGCAGTTCGGACAGGGACTACACCTTC.

The chain links TRBV28 to TRBJ2-5, with 7 nucleotides matching TRBD1. Per the germline V gene, CDR1 is MDHEN and CDR2 is SYDVKM. With V trimmed by 3 bases and J by 5 bases, 9 bases remained unmatched. The CDR3 is 15 amino acids. The CDR3 sequence is CASSFGGYRGETQYF. CDR3 nucleotide sequence: TGTGCCAGCAGTTTTGGGGGCTACAGGGGTGAGACCCAGTACTTC.

The gene calls are TRBV7-9 and TRBJ2-7, with a weak D call TRBD2 (5 bases). Trimming cost V 3 bases and J 7 bases, with 22 bases left between them. The CDR3 is 16 residues long. Germline-derived CDR1 and CDR2 are SEHNR and FQNEAQ (reference sequence). The CDR3 nucleotides are TGTGCCAGCAGCTTGGCCCCCCGGGGTCCGTTGGGGGAGCAGTACTTC. Protein: CASSLAPRGPLGEQYF.

The rearrangement joins TRBV27 to TRBJ1-3; the D is unclear. This CDR3 region has 15 residues. V lost 6 bases and J 0 bases, leaving 12 bases between the germline ends. Germline V lookup: CDR1 MNHEY, CDR2 SMNVEV (reference sequence). The CDR3: CASSYTVDSGNTIYF. The CDR3 DNA reads as TGTGCCAGCAGCTATACCGTCGACTCTGGAAACACCATATATTTT.